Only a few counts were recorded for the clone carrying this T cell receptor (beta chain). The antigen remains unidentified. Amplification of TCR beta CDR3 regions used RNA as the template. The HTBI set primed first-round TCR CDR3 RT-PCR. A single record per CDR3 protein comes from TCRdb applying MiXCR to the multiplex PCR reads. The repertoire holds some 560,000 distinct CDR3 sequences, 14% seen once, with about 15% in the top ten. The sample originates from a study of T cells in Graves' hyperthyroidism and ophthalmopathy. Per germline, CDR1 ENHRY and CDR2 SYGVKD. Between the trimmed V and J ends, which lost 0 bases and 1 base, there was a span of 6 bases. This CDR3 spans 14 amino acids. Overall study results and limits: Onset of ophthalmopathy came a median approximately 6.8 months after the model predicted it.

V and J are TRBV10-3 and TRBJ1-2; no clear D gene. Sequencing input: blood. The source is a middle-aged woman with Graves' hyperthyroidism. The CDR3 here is CAISESSGNYGYTF. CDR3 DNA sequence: TGTGCCATCAGTGAGTCGTCCGGTAACTATGGCTACACCTTC.